In its sample, the clone carrying this T cell receptor (beta chain) was seen a few times. Its antigen is undetermined. Preparation of the TCRbeta library was carried out with unique molecular identifiers. MiXCR was run by TCRdb on the PCR reads, yielding one entry per CDR3 protein. The sample lists about 1,000,000 distinct CDR3 sequences, about 30% occurring once. The CDR3 extends over 13 amino acids. V lost 6 bases and J lost 9, with 18 bases in between. Germline V CDR1 and CDR2: DFQATT, SNEGSKA (reference sequence). These data are taken from a study of T-cell reconstitution after alpha-beta-depleted transplantation in children. Findings of the study overall: There were reportedly several hundred expanded graft clones from which alpha-beta T cells came about two months after transplant. The high TCRbeta diversity at day 60 in some patients came from surviving recipient T cells and thymic progenitors. By one year post-transplant, T-cell counts and diversity largely arose from T cells that were newly produced.

The chain joins TRBV20-1 to TRBJ1-5; possibly TRBD1 for D (6 bases). Sequences were derived from PBMCs, mostly from graft donor cells, sampled 360 days after TCRalphabeta/CD19-depleted stem cell transplant. This receptor was identified in a boy under two years old who had a stem cell transplant for SCID, so the T cells may come from the graft donor. CDR3 sequence (DNA): TGCAGTGCCGCCGGGACACCGGTTTCGCCCCAGCATTTT. Its translation is CSAAGTPVSPQHF.